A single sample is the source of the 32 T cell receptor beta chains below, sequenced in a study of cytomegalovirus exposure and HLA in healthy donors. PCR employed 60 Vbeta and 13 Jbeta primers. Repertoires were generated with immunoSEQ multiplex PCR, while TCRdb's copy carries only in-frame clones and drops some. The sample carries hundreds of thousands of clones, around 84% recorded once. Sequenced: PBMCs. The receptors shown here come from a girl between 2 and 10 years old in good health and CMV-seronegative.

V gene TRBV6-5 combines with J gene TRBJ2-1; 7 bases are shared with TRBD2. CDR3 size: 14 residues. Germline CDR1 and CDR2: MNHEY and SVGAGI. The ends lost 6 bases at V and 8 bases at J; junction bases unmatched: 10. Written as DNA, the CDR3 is TGTGCCAGCAGAGGCGGGAGTCTTTTCTATGAGCAGTTCTTC. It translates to CASRGGSLFYEQFF.

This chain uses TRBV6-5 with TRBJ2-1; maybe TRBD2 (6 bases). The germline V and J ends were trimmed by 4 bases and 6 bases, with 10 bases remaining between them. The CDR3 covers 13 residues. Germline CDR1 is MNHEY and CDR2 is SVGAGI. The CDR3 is CASSSAGPNEQFF. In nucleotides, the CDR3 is TGTGCCAGCAGTTCCGCGGGGCCCAATGAGCAGTTCTTC.

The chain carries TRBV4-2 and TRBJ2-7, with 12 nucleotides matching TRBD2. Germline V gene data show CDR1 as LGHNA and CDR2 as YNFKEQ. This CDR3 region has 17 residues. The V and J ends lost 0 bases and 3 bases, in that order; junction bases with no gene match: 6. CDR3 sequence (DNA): TGTGCCAGCAGCCAAGATTGTCTAGCGGGGGGGCTCTACGAGCAGTACTTC. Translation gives CASSQDCLAGGLYEQYF.

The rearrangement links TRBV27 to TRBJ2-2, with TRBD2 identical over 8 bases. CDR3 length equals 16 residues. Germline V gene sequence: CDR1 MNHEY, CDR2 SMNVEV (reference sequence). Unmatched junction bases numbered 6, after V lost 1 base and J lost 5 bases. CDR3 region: CASSLYGGARTGELFF. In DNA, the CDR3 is TGTGCCAGCAGTTTATACGGGGGGGCGCGGACCGGGGAGCTGTTTTTT.

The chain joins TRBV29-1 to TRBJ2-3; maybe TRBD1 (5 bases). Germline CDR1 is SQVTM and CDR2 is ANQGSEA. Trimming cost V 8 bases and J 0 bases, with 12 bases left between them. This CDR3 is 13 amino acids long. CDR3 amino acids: CSIADTSTDTQYF. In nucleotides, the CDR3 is TGCAGCATTGCGGACACCAGCACAGATACGCAGTATTTT.

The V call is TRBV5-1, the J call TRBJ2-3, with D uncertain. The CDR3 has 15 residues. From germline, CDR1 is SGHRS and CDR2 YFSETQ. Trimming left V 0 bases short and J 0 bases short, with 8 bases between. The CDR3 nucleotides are TGCGCCAGCAGCTTGGGGCGGCCGAGCACAGATACGCAGTATTTT. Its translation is CASSLGRPSTDTQYF. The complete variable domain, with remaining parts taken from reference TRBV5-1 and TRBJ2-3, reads KAGVTQTPRYLIKTRGQQVTLSCSPISGHRSVSWYQQTPGQGLQFLFEYFSETQRNKGNFPGRFSGRQFSNSRSEMNVSTLELGDSALYLCASSLGRPSTDTQYFGPGTRLTVL.

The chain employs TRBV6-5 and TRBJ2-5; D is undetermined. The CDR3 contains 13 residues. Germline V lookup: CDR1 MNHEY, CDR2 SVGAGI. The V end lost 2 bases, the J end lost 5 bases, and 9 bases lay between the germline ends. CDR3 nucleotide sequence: TGTGCCAGCAGTTACGCAGGTTATGAGACCCAGTACTTC. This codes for CASSYAGYETQYF.

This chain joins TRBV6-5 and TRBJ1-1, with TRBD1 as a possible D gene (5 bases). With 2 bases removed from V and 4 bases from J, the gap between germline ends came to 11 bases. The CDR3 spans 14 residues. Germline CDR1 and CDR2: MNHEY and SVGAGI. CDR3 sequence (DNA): TGTGCCAGCAGTTACGCCCGGGGGGGCACTGAAGCTTTCTTT. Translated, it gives CASSYARGGTEAFF.

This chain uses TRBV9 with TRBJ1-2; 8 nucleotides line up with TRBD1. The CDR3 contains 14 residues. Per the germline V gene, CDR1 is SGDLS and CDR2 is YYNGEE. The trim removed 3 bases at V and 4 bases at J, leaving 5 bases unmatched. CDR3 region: CASSATGQAYGYTF. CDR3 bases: TGTGCCAGCAGCGCCACGGGACAGGCCTATGGCTACACCTTC.

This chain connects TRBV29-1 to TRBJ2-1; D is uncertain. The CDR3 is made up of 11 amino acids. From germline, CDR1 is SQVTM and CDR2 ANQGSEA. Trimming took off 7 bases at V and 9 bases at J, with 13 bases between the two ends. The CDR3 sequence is CSARKPPEQFF. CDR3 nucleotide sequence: TGCAGCGCCAGGAAACCTCCTGAGCAGTTCTTC.

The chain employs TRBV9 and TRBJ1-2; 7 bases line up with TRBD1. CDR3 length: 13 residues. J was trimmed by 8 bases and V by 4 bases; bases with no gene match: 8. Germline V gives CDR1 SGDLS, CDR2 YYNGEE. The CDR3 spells CASSSRTGHGYTF. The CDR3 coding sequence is TGTGCCAGCAGCTCTCGGACAGGTCACGGCTACACCTTC.

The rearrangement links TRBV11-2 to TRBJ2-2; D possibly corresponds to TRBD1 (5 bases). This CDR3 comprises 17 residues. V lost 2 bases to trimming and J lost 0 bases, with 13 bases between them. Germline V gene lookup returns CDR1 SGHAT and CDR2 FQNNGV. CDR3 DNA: TGTGCCAGCAGCTTAAGACCAGGGTCATCGAACACCGGGGAGCTGTTTTTT. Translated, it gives CASSLRPGSSNTGELFF.

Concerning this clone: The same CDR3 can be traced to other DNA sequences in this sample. The chain's CDR3 is CAGRDGARDTEAFF. The CDR3 DNA sequence: TGTGCCGGTAGGGATGGGGCTCGGGACACTGAAGCTTTCTTT. The chain links TRBV30 to TRBJ1-1, with TRBD1 as a possible D gene (5 bases). The CDR3 consists of 14 residues. Germline V gene lookup returns CDR1 GTSNPN and CDR2 SVGIG (reference sequence). With 8 bases removed from V and 3 bases from J, the gap between germline ends came to 19 bases.

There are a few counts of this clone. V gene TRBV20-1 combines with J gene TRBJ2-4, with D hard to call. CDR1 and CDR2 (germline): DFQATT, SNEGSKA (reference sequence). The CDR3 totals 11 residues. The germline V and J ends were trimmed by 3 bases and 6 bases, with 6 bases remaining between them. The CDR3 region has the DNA TGCAGTGCTAGTTTCGGAAACATTCAGTACTTC. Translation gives CSASFGNIQYF.

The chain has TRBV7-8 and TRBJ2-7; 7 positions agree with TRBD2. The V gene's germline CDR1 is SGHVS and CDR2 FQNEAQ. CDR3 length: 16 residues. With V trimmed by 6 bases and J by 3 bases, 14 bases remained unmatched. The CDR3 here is CASSPSPLAAIYEQYF. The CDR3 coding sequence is TGTGCCAGCAGTCCGAGCCCCCTAGCGGCGATCTACGAGCAGTACTTC.

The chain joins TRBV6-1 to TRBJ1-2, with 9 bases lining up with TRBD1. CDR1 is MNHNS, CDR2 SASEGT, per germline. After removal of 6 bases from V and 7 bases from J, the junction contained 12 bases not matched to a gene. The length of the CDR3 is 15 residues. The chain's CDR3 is CASRGGQGFNSGYTF. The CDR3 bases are TGTGCCAGCAGGGGGGGACAGGGTTTTAACAGTGGCTACACCTTC.

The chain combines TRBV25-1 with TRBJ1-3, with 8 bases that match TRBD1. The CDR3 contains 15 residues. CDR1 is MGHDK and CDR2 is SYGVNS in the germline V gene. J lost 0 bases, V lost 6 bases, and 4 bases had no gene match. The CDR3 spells CASSGQGISGNTIYF. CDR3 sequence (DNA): TGTGCCAGCAGCGGACAGGGTATCTCTGGAAACACCATATATTTT.

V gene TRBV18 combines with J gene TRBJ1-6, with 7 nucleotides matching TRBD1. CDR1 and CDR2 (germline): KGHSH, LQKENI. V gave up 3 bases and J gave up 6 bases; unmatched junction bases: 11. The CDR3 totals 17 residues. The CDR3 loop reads CASSPGDRSRSNSPLHF. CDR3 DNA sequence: TGTGCCAGCTCACCGGGGGACAGATCGAGGAGTAATTCACCCCTCCACTTT.

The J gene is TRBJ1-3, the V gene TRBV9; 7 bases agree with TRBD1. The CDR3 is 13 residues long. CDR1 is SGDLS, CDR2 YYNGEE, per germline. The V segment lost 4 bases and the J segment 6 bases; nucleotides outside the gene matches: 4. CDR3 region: CASSHRGENTIYF. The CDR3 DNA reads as TGTGCCAGCAGCCACAGGGGTGAAAACACCATATATTTT.

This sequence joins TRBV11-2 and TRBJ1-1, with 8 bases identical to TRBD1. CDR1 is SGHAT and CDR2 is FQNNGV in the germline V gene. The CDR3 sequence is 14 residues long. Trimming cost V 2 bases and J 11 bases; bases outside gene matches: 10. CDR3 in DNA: TGTGCCAGCAGCTTATATGACAGGGGTAGGAAGGCTTTCTTT. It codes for CASSLYDRGRKAFF. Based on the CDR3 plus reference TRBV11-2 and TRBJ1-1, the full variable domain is EAGVAQSPRYKIIEKRQSVAFWCNPISGHATLYWYQQILGQGPKLLIQFQNNGVVDDSQLPKDRFSAERLKGVDSTLKIQPAKLEDSAVYLCASSLYDRGRKAFFGQGTRLTVV.

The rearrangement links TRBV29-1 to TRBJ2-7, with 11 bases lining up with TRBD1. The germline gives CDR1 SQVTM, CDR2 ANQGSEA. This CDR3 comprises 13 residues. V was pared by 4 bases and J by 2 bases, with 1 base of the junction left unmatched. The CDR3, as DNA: TGCAGCGTTGGGGGACAGGGGGCCTACGAGCAGTACTTC. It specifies CSVGGQGAYEQYF.

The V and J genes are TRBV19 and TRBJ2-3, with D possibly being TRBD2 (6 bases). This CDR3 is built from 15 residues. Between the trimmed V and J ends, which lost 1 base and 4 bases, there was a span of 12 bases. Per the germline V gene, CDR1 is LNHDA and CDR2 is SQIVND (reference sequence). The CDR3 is CASSIAGARSDTQYF. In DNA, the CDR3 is TGTGCCAGTAGTATAGCGGGAGCCCGCTCAGATACGCAGTATTTT.

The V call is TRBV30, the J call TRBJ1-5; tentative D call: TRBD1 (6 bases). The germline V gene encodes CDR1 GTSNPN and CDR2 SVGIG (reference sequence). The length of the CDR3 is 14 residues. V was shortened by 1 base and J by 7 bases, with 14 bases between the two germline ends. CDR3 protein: CAWSATTGQQPQHF. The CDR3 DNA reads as TGTGCCTGGAGTGCCACGACAGGTCAGCAGCCCCAGCATTTT.

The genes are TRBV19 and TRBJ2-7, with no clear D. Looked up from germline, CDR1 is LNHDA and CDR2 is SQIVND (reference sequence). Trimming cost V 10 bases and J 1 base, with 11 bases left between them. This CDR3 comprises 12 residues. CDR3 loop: CATWAPSYEQYF. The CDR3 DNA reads TGTGCCACATGGGCCCCGTCCTACGAGCAGTACTTC.

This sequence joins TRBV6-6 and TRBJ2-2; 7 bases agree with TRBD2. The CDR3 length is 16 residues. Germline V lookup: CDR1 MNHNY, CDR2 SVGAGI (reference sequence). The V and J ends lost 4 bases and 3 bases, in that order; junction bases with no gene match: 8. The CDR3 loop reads CASSLASAGDTGELFF. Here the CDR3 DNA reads TGTGCCAGCAGTTTGGCGAGCGCGGGGGACACCGGGGAGCTGTTTTTT.

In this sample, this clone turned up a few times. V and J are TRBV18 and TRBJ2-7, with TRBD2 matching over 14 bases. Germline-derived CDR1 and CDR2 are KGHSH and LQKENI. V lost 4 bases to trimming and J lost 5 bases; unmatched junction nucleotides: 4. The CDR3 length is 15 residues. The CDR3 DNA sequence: TGTGCCAGCTCACTGACTAGCGGGAGGGTCGACGAGCAGTACTTC. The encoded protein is CASSLTSGRVDEQYF. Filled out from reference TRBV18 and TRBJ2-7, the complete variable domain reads NAGVMQNPRHLVRRRGQEARLRCSPMKGHSHVYWYRQLPEEGLKFMVYLQKENIIDESGMPKERFSAEFPKEGPSILRIQQVVRGDSAAYFCASSLTSGRVDEQYFGPGTRLTVT.

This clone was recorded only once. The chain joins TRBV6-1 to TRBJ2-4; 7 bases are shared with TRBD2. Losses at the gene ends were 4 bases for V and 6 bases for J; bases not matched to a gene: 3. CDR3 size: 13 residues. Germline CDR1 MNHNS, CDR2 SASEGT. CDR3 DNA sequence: TGTGCCAGCAGTGGCGGGAGTAGAAACATTCAGTACTTC. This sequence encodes CASSGGSRNIQYF.

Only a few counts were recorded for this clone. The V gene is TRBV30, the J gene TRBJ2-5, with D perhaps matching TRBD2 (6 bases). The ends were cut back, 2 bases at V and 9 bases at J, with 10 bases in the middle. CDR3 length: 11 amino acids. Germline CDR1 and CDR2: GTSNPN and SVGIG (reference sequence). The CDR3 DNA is TGTGCCTGGAGTTATACGGGAGCCCAGTACTTC. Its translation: CAWSYTGAQYF.

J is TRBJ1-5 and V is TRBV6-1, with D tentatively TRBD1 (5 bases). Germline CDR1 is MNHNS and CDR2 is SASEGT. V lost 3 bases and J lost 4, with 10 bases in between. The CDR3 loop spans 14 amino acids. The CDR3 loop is CASSDGSGNQPQHF. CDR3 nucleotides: TGTGCCAGCAGTGATGGGTCAGGGAATCAGCCCCAGCATTTT.

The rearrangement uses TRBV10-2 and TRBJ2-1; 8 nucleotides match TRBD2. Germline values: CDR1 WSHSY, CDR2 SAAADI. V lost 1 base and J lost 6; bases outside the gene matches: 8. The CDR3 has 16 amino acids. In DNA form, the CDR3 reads TGCGCCAGCAGTGAGTGGGACGGGAGGGCCTTCAATGAGCAGTTCTTC. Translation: CASSEWDGRAFNEQFF.

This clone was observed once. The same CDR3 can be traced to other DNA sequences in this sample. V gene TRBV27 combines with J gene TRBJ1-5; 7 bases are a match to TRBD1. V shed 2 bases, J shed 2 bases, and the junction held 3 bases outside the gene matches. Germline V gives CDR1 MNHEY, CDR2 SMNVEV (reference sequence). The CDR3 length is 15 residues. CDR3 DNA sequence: TGTGCCAGCAGTTTAGGTACAGGGGGCAATCAGCCCCAGCATTTT. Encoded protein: CASSLGTGGNQPQHF.

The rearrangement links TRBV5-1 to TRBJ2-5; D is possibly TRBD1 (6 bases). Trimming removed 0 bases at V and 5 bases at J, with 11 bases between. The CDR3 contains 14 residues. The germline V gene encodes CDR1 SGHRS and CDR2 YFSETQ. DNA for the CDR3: TGCGCCAGCAGCTTGGGAGGGGGAAGGGAGACCCAGTACTTC. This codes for CASSLGGGRETQYF.